This T cell receptor (beta chain) appears in the sequencing data of a study of T cell changes during pregnancy in multiple sclerosis. Looked up from germline, CDR1 is SEHNR and CDR2 is FQNEAQ (reference sequence). The CDR3 loop spans 15 amino acids. Trimming took 5 bases from V and 1 from J, leaving 15 bases between them. Sequencing was performed with immunoSEQ multiplex PCR; in TCRdb, only in-frame clones are kept and a portion is missing. Seen here are approximately 42,000 clones, 80% to 90% observed once, and the top ten hold 0.6% to 0.8%. The TCR sequence derives from a female donor with multiple sclerosis, enrolled in a pregnancy study. The V gene is TRBV7-9, the J gene TRBJ2-7, with TRBD1 as a possible D gene (5 bases). The material sequenced was CD4+ T cells from peripheral blood mononuclear cells, taken before pregnancy. The CDR3 DNA reads as TGTGCCAGCAGCCGCTTGGGTGACAGTTCCTACGAGCAGTACTTC. Amino acids: CASSRLGDSSYEQYF.